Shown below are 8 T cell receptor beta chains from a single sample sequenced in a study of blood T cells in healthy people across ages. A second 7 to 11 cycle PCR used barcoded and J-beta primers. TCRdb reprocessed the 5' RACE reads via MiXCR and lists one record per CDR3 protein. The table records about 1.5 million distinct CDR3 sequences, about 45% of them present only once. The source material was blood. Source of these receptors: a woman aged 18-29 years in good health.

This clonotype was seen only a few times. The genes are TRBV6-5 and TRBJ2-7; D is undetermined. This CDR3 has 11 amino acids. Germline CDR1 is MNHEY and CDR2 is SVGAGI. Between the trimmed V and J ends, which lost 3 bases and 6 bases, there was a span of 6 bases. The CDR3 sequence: CASSYAAEQYF. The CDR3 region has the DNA TGTGCCAGCAGTTATGCGGCCGAGCAGTACTTC.

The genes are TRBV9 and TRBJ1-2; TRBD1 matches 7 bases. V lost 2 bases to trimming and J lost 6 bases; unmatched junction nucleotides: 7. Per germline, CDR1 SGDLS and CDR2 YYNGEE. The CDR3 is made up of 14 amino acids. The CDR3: CASSVGGGRDGYTF. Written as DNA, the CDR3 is TGTGCCAGCAGCGTGGGAGGGGGCAGGGATGGCTACACCTTC. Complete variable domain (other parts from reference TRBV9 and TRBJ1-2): DSGVTQTPKHLITATGQRVTLRCSPRSGDLSVYWYQQSLDQGLQFLIQYYNGEERAKGNILERFSAQQFPDLHSELNLSSLELGDSALYFCASSVGGGRDGYTFGSGTRLTVV.

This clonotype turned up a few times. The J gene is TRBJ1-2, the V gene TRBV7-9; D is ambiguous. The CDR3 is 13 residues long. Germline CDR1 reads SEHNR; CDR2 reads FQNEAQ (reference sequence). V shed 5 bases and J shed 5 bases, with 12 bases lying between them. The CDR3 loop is CASSTAWVYGYTF. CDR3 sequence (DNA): TGTGCCAGCAGCACCGCCTGGGTTTATGGCTACACCTTC.

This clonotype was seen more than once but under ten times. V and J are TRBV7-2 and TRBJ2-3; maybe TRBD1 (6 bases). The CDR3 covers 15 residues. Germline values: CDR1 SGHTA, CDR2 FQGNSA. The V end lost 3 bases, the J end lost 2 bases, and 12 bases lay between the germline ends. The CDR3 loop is CASSFDRRSTDTQYF. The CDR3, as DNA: TGTGCCAGCAGCTTCGACAGGCGATCCACAGATACGCAGTATTTT.

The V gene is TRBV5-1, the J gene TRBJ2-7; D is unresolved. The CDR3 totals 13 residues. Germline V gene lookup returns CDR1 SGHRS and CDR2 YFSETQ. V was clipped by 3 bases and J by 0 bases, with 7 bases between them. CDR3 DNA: TGCGCCAGCAGCTGGTCGTACTCCTACGAGCAGTACTTC. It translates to CASSWSYSYEQYF.

The CDR3 nucleotides are TGTGCCAGCAGCTACCCCCTTATGACCTACAATGAGCAGTTCTTC. Its protein is CASSYPLMTYNEQFF. The chain employs TRBV7-9 and TRBJ2-1, with D unresolved. In germline, CDR1 is SEHNR, CDR2 FQNEAQ (reference sequence). The CDR3 is 15 amino acids. V lost 4 bases, J lost 2 bases, and 12 bases lay in between.

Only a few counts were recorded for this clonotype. CDR3 protein: CASSFSQGGYGYTF. As DNA, the CDR3 is TGTGCCAGCAGCTTCAGTCAGGGAGGCTATGGCTACACCTTC. This chain joins TRBV7-2 and TRBJ1-2, with D possibly being TRBD1 (5 bases). This CDR3 region has 14 residues. Trimming removed 3 bases at V and 4 bases at J, with 12 bases between. CDR1 is SGHTA, CDR2 FQGNSA, per germline.

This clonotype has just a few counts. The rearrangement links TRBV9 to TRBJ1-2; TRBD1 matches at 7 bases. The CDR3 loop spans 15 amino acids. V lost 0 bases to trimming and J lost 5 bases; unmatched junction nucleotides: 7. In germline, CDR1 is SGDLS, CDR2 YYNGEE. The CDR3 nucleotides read TGTGCCAGCAGCGTAGATGACAGGGAACCTTATGGCTACACCTTC. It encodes CASSVDDREPYGYTF.